Each of the 31 T cell receptor beta chains below was sequenced from the same sample in a study of blood T cell repertoires in COVID-19. Repertoires were generated with immunoSEQ multiplex PCR, while TCRdb's copy carries only in-frame clones and drops some. The data contain roughly 170,000 clones, 88% of them singletons. Sequences were obtained from peripheral blood. These receptor sequences come from a man aged 55 to 70 with acute or convalescent COVID-19.

The chain recombines TRBV30 with TRBJ2-1; TRBD2 matches at 15 bases. Germline V gene data show CDR1 as GTSNPN and CDR2 as SVGIG (reference sequence). The CDR3 extends over 17 amino acids. V lost 0 bases, J lost 8 bases, and 8 bases stayed unmatched. The CDR3 loop reads CAWSVSRTSGRADEQFF. The DNA of the CDR3 is TGTGCCTGGAGTGTTTCGCGGACTAGCGGGAGGGCCGATGAGCAGTTCTTC.

The chain is built from TRBV27 and TRBJ2-7, with TRBD1 matching 8 bases. The V and J ends lost 5 bases and 4 bases, in that order; junction bases with no gene match: 4. The CDR3 loop spans 13 amino acids. CDR1 and CDR2 (germline): MNHEY, SMNVEV (reference sequence). CDR3: CASSRGQGYEQYV. The CDR3 nucleotides are TGTGCCAGCAGTCGTGGACAGGGTTACGAGCAGTACGTC.

The genes are TRBV7-9 and TRBJ1-1; maybe TRBD1 (6 bases). CDR1 is SEHNR and CDR2 is FQNEAQ in the germline V gene (reference sequence). The CDR3 consists of 12 residues. Trimming stripped 4 bases from V and 7 bases from J, with 10 bases between. The CDR3: CASSSRTDEAFF. As DNA, the CDR3 is TGTGCCAGCAGCTCAAGGACAGATGAAGCTTTCTTT.

The chain has TRBV30 and TRBJ1-4; tentative D call: TRBD1 (5 bases). Trimming cost V 5 bases and J 0 bases, with 7 bases left between them. There are 13 residues in the CDR3. Germline V gives CDR1 GTSNPN, CDR2 SVGIG (reference sequence). CDR3 nucleotide sequence: TGTGCCTGGGACAGCTCAACTAATGAAAAACTGTTTTTT. It is translated as CAWDSSTNEKLFF. Supplemented by reference TRBV30 and TRBJ1-4, the full variable domain reads SQTIHQWPATLVQPVGSPLSLECTVEGTSNPNLYWYRQAAGRGLQLLFYSVGIGQISSEVPQNLSASRPQDRQFILSSKKLLLSDSGFYLCAWDSSTNEKLFFGSGTQLSVL.

V usage is TRBV7-8 and J usage is TRBJ1-1; D may be TRBD1 (5 bases). Trimming stripped 1 base from V and 2 bases from J, with 8 bases between. This CDR3 contains 14 residues. Germline-derived CDR1 and CDR2 are SGHVS and FQNEAQ. This chain's CDR3 is CASSLDTGNTEAFF. CDR3 nucleotide sequence: TGTGCCAGCAGCTTAGACACAGGTAACACTGAAGCTTTCTTT. The complete variable domain, with remaining parts taken from reference TRBV7-8 and TRBJ1-1, reads GAGVSQSPRYKVAKRGQDVALRCDPISGHVSLFWYQQALGQGPEFLTYFQNEAQLDKSGLPSDRFFAERPEGSVSTLKIQRTQQEDSAVYLCASSLDTGNTEAFFGQGTRLTVV.

The rearrangement uses TRBV29-1 and TRBJ1-1; a possible D gene is TRBD1 (5 bases). Germline V gene data show CDR1 as SQVTM and CDR2 as ANQGSEA. V was clipped by 3 bases and J by 11 bases, with 16 bases between them. The CDR3 loop spans 12 amino acids. The CDR3 DNA is TGCAGCGTTGACAGGGCAACTGAATTGGCTTTCTTT. It codes for CSVDRATELAFF.

CDR3 DNA: TGTGCCAGCCGAGGGGGTTTTGGGGCCAACGTCCTGACTTTC. The encoded protein is CASRGGFGANVLTF. V usage is TRBV2 and J usage is TRBJ2-6; D may be TRBD1 (6 bases). V lost 8 bases, J lost 3 bases, and 11 bases lay in between. Germline loops: CDR1 SNHLY, CDR2 FYNNEI. The CDR3 has 14 residues. Combining the CDR3 with reference TRBV2 and TRBJ2-6 gives the whole variable domain EPEVTQTPSHQVTQMGQEVILRCVPISNHLYFYWYRQILGQKVEFLVSFYNNEISEKSEIFDDQFSVERPDGSNFTLKIRSTKLEDSAMYFCASRGGFGANVLTFGAGSRLTVL.

The CDR3 protein is CAGSEGLIYGYTF. The CDR3 nucleotides read TGTGCCGGCTCTGAGGGTCTGATCTATGGCTACACCTTC. The chain carries TRBV6-5 and TRBJ1-2; no reliable D call. The germline V gene encodes CDR1 MNHEY and CDR2 SVGAGI. This CDR3 is built from 13 residues. The V gene lost 11 bases and the J gene lost 4 bases, with 17 bases spanning the gap.

This clone turned up a few times. V and J are TRBV20-1 and TRBJ2-7; D possibly corresponds to TRBD1 (6 bases). V lost 3 bases and J 3 bases, leaving 15 bases between the germline ends. Germline assignment: CDR1 DFQATT and CDR2 SNEGSKA (reference sequence). The CDR3 has 14 amino acids. CDR3 in amino acids: CSASDLGQSYEQYF. The CDR3 DNA reads TGCAGTGCTAGTGACCTCGGACAGAGCTACGAGCAGTACTTC.

The V call is TRBV29-1, the J call TRBJ1-2; D possibly corresponds to TRBD1 (5 bases). This CDR3 contains 12 residues. The germline CDR1 and CDR2 sequences are SQVTM and ANQGSEA. Trimming shortened V by 7 bases and J by 2 bases, and 11 bases separated the two germline ends. The chain's CDR3 is CSAVGQNYGYTF. The DNA of the CDR3 is TGCAGCGCCGTGGGGCAGAACTATGGCTACACCTTC.

The V and J genes are TRBV30 and TRBJ1-4, with D unclear. CDR3 size: 13 residues. V lost 2 bases, J lost 3 bases, and 7 bases lay in between. Germline CDR1 and CDR2: GTSNPN and SVGIG (reference sequence). As DNA, the CDR3 is TGTGCCTGGAGTCTTCGAGCTAATGAAAAACTGTTTTTT. Translation: CAWSLRANEKLFF.

CDR3 DNA sequence: TGTGCCAGCAGTTTGTCGGGACTTCAGCCCCAGCATTTT. Its protein product is CASSLSGLQPQHF. The chain carries TRBV12-3 or TRBV12-4 and TRBJ1-5; the D gene is possibly TRBD1 (5 bases). V lost 3 bases to trimming and J lost 6 bases, with 9 bases between them. The CDR3 is 13 amino acids.

V gene TRBV19 combines with J gene TRBJ1-1, with 10 bases fitting TRBD1. The length of the CDR3 is 17 residues. The germline CDR1 and CDR2 sequences are LNHDA and SQIVND (reference sequence). V gave up 3 bases and J gave up 1 base; unmatched junction bases: 8. This CDR3 is CASSIRGTGASNTEAFF. CDR3 sequence (DNA): TGTGCCAGTAGTATCAGGGGGACAGGGGCATCGAACACTGAAGCTTTCTTT.

The genes are TRBV4-1 and TRBJ2-2; possible D gene TRBD2, 5 bases. The CDR3 spans 16 residues. Trimming pared 4 bases from V and 2 bases from J, leaving 14 bases between. Looked up from germline, CDR1 is MGHRA and CDR2 is YSYEKL. This chain's CDR3 is CASSRAPGINTGELFF. The CDR3 region has the DNA TGCGCCAGCAGCCGGGCCCCCGGGATTAACACCGGGGAGCTGTTTTTT.

A few counts support this clone. This sequence joins TRBV7-9 and TRBJ2-5, with 8 bases aligning to TRBD2. The germline CDR1 and CDR2 sequences are SEHNR and FQNEAQ (reference sequence). The CDR3 length is 19 residues. J lost 4 bases, V lost 3 bases, and 19 bases had no gene match. In DNA form, the CDR3 reads TGTGCCAGCAGCTTTCAATCAAGGGGAGAAGCGGGAGAGCGAGAGACCCAGTACTTC. Translating gives CASSFQSRGEAGERETQYF.

This clone was recorded a few times. This chain connects TRBV4-3 to TRBJ1-2; no reliable D call. The CDR3 consists of 15 residues. Germline V CDR1 and CDR2: LGHNA, YSLEER. V was cut by 0 bases and J by 4 bases, with 12 bases left in between. The CDR3 region is CASSQEPQEGYGYTF. The DNA of the CDR3 is TGCGCCAGCAGCCAAGAGCCTCAGGAAGGCTATGGCTACACCTTC.

The chain employs TRBV7-2 and TRBJ2-3, with 8 bases that match TRBD2. The length of the CDR3 is 16 residues. V was pared by 6 bases and J by 2 bases, with 10 bases of the junction left unmatched. CDR1 and CDR2 (germline): SGHTA, FQGNSA. The CDR3 region has the DNA TGTGCCAGCAGTTCCGGACTAGCCGCTACCACAGATACGCAGTATTTT. Its translation: CASSSGLAATTDTQYF.

About this clone: The sample has other DNA sequences that encode this CDR3 too. The CDR3: CASSPQGNTEAFF. DNA for the CDR3: TGTGCCAGCTCACCGCAGGGAAACACTGAAGCTTTCTTT. The chain recombines TRBV18 with TRBJ1-1, with D maybe TRBD1 (5 bases). CDR3 length: 13 amino acids. CDR1 KGHSH and CDR2 LQKENI come from the germline V gene. V was cut by 3 bases and J by 2 bases, with 7 bases left in between.

This clone was observed a few times. This chain connects TRBV12-3 or TRBV12-4 to TRBJ1-3; D not certain. The CDR3 is made up of 13 amino acids. The V end was cut by 6 bases, the J end by 4 bases, with 10 bases between. The DNA of the CDR3 is TGTGCCAGCAGGGAGTCCGTAGGAAACACCATATATTTT. Translated, it gives CASRESVGNTIYF.

The chain combines TRBV7-2 with TRBJ2-1; weak D call: TRBD1 (6 bases). Per germline, CDR1 SGHTA and CDR2 FQGNSA. The V end was cut by 5 bases, the J end by 5 bases, with 22 bases between. The CDR3 spans 17 residues. The CDR3 region is CASSPSWGPARHNEQFF. The CDR3 nucleotides are TGTGCCAGCAGCCCTAGTTGGGGGCCGGCGAGGCACAATGAGCAGTTCTTC.

The chain carries TRBV5-4 and TRBJ1-4, with D possibly matching TRBD1 (6 bases). V was cut by 2 bases and J by 4 bases, with 12 bases left in between. This CDR3 comprises 15 residues. The germline V gene encodes CDR1 SGHNT and CDR2 YYREEE (reference sequence). The CDR3 DNA is TGTGCCAGCAGCTTCGGGGGGCTGAGTAATGAAAAACTGTTTTTT. Its translation: CASSFGGLSNEKLFF.

The chain employs TRBV30 and TRBJ2-4; the D gene is possibly TRBD2 (5 bases). V was pared by 3 bases and J by 8 bases, with 17 bases between. Germline loops: CDR1 GTSNPN, CDR2 SVGIG (reference sequence). CDR3 length: 14 amino acids. CDR3 sequence: CAWSDPRGNYIQYF. DNA of the CDR3: TGTGCCTGGAGCGATCCGAGAGGGAACTACATTCAGTACTTC.

In this sample, this clone turned up a few times. V is TRBV5-8 and J is TRBJ2-2; TRBD1 matches 9 bases. This CDR3 comprises 16 residues. In germline, CDR1 is SGHTS, CDR2 YDEGEE. Unmatched junction bases numbered 7, after V lost 5 bases and J lost 2 bases. CDR3: CASSFDRGGNTGELFF. The CDR3 region has the DNA TGTGCCAGCAGTTTCGACAGGGGGGGAAACACCGGGGAGCTGTTTTTT.

This clone was observed a few times. V and J are TRBV6-2 or TRBV6-3 and TRBJ1-2; weak D call: TRBD1 (5 bases). The CDR3 covers 13 residues. Germline CDR1 reads MNHEY; CDR2 reads SVGEGT. Trimming took 2 bases from V and 6 from J, leaving 10 bases between them. The CDR3 DNA follows: TGTGCCAGCAGTTACGTTACAGGCCATGGCTACACCTTC. It translates to CASSYVTGHGYTF.

The genes are TRBV6-1 and TRBJ1-5; D not certain. The CDR3 sequence is 15 residues long. Between the trimmed V and J ends, which lost 1 base and 2 bases, there was a span of 9 bases. CDR1 MNHNS and CDR2 SASEGT come from the germline V gene. CDR3 region: CASSEGVAGNQPQHF. CDR3 DNA sequence: TGTGCCAGCAGTGAAGGGGTCGCGGGCAATCAGCCCCAGCATTTT.

The V gene is TRBV11-2, the J gene TRBJ1-3, with no clear D. Looked up from germline, CDR1 is SGHAT and CDR2 is FQNNGV. The CDR3 loop spans 16 amino acids. Trimming left V 0 bases short and J 0 bases short, with 9 bases between. The CDR3 bases are TGTGCCAGCAGCTTAGATAGCGTAAGCTCTGGAAACACCATATATTTT. Residues: CASSLDSVSSGNTIYF.

CDR3 in DNA: TGCGCCAGCAGTGAGAAGGCAGGGGGTTTGGAAAAACTGTTTTTT. Translating gives CASSEKAGGLEKLFF. The genes are TRBV10-2 and TRBJ1-4; TRBD1 matches at 7 bases. Germline assignment: CDR1 WSHSY and CDR2 SAAADI. The CDR3 is 15 amino acids. V trimming: 2 bases; J trimming: 8 bases; junction bases outside the gene matches: 8.

The gene calls are TRBV2 and TRBJ2-7, with D perhaps TRBD2 (5 bases). The germline CDR1 and CDR2 sequences are SNHLY and FYNNEI. The CDR3 sequence is 13 residues long. Trimming shortened V by 4 bases and J by 4 bases, and 11 bases separated the two germline ends. The DNA for the CDR3 is TGTGCCAGCAGTGCCGGAGGTCTATACGAGCAGTACGTC. As protein: CASSAGGLYEQYV.

V and J are TRBV3-1 (or the pseudogene TRBV3-2) and TRBJ2-1; no definite D call. The ends were cut back, 0 bases at V and 8 bases at J, with 11 bases in the middle. The CDR3 sequence is 14 residues long. Germline-derived CDR1 and CDR2 are LGHDT and YNNKEL (reference sequence). The CDR3: CASSQDAAVDEQFF. DNA for the CDR3: TGTGCCAGCAGCCAAGATGCGGCAGTTGATGAGCAGTTCTTC.

J is TRBJ1-1 and V is TRBV30; D ambiguous. Per germline, CDR1 GTSNPN and CDR2 SVGIG (reference sequence). This CDR3 region has 14 residues. V lost 4 bases and J 7 bases, leaving 19 bases between the germline ends. CDR3 DNA: TGTGCCTGGAAACCAGGTAACAGAGTCATTGAAGCTTTCTTT. Protein sequence: CAWKPGNRVIEAFF.

The count of this clone is one. The gene calls are TRBV7-9 and TRBJ2-2; D gene unclear. Germline CDR1 reads SEHNR; CDR2 reads FQNEAQ (reference sequence). The CDR3 loop spans 14 amino acids. Between the trimmed V and J ends, which lost 2 bases and 1 base, there was a span of 5 bases. DNA for the CDR3: TGTGCCAGCAGCTTACCCAAGAACACCGGGGAGCTGTTTTTT. It codes for CASSLPKNTGELFF.